Listed here is a single T cell receptor beta chain. Its specificity is unknown. Found in a library prepared for alpha chains, this beta chain is an off-target read, and its abundance has little meaning. As for time point: sample taken at primary tumor resection. Germline CDR1 reads SGHNT; CDR2 reads YENEEA. Trimming took 1 base from V and 6 from J; bases not matched to a gene: 2. The CDR3 covers 15 residues. These data come from a study of spatial heterogeneity in lung cancer. Turning to the study itself: Tumor-region counts of TCR transcripts tracked strongly with a T cell module score from matched bulk RNA-seq.

General study findings and limits: Counts of expanded intratumoral alpha and beta TCRs tracked tumor mutation counts.

The presence of a unique molecular identifier marked each TCR cDNA molecule. Via MiXCR, TCRdb re-called the 5' RACE reads, giving one row per CDR3 protein. There are roughly 7,000 distinct CDR3 sequences in the sample; approximately 14% occur only once, and 8% to 10% lies in the top ten. J is TRBJ2-1 and V is TRBV11-3; TRBD2 matches at 11 bases. This sequence was found in a male donor with early-stage non-small cell lung cancer. Sequences were derived from lung tumor tissue, sampled at surgery. CDR3: CASSLGLAGSNEQFF. DNA for the CDR3: TGTGCCAGCAGCTTAGGACTAGCGGGGAGCAATGAGCAGTTCTTC.